These 8 T cell receptor beta chains were sequenced from one sample in a study of shared clonotypes between healthy human individuals. TCRdb's copy holds only in-frame clones and misses some; the assay was immunoSEQ multiplex PCR. Altogether under 1,100,000 clones are present, 70% to 80% being singletons, with the ten largest covering about 1.5%. Sequenced input: memory CD4+ T cells sorted from blood. Subset meaning: CD45RA-negative fraction. These receptors were taken from a man between 18 and 29 years old in good health.

V and J are TRBV10-2 and TRBJ2-7; tentative D call: TRBD1 (6 bases). There are 13 residues in the CDR3. Germline V gene data show CDR1 as WSHSY and CDR2 as SAAADI. Trimming removed 7 bases at V and 3 bases at J, with 13 bases between. The CDR3 DNA reads as TGCGCCAGCACCGAGCAGGGGAGCTACGAGCAGTACTTC. Protein: CASTEQGSYEQYF.

A few counts support this clone. The chain carries TRBV7-2 and TRBJ2-5, with 9 nucleotides matching TRBD2. The V gene end was trimmed by 3 bases and the J gene end by 5 bases; junction bases not matched to a gene: 4. Germline-derived CDR1 and CDR2 are SGHTA and FQGNSA. This CDR3 contains 14 residues. Written as DNA, the CDR3 is TGTGCCAGCAGCTTCGGGACTAGCTCCGAGACCCAGTACTTC. It yields the protein CASSFGTSSETQYF.

V and J are TRBV18 and TRBJ2-7, with TRBD2 matching over 7 bases. V trimming: 4 bases; J trimming: 6 bases; junction bases outside the gene matches: 0. The V gene's germline CDR1 is KGHSH and CDR2 LQKENI. The CDR3 loop spans 11 amino acids. As DNA, the CDR3 is TGTGCCAGCTCACGGGGGGGCGAGCAGTACTTC. Translation gives CASSRGGEQYF.

This clone was seen only once. The chain joins TRBV19 to TRBJ1-2; D gene ambiguous. Trimming removed 3 bases from V and 4 bases from J, with 18 bases in between. Germline V gives CDR1 LNHDA, CDR2 SQIVND (reference sequence). The CDR3 has 16 residues. The CDR3 sequence is CASSIPSGRTAYGYTF. The CDR3, as DNA: TGTGCCAGTAGTATTCCGAGTGGCCGGACGGCCTATGGCTACACCTTC. The full variable domain, completed using reference TRBV19 and TRBJ1-2, is DGGITQSPKYLFRKEGQNVTLSCEQNLNHDAMYWYRQDPGQGLRLIYYSQIVNDFQKGDIAEGYSVSREKKESFPLTVTSAQKNPTAFYLCASSIPSGRTAYGYTFGSGTRLTVV.

The V and J genes are TRBV19 and TRBJ2-3; 10 bases fit TRBD2. Trimming took 3 bases from V and 0 from J; bases not matched to a gene: 0. Germline lookup yields CDR1 LNHDA and CDR2 SQIVND (reference sequence). The CDR3 consists of 15 residues. Here the CDR3 DNA reads TGTGCCAGTAGTATGACTAGCGGGAGCACAGATACGCAGTATTTT. This sequence encodes CASSMTSGSTDTQYF.

The chain couples TRBV6-6 to TRBJ1-6; D remains ambiguous. Trimming cost V 4 bases and J 0 bases, with 10 bases left between them. Germline V gives CDR1 MNHNY, CDR2 SVGAGI (reference sequence). The length of the CDR3 is 16 residues. The CDR3 DNA reads TGTGCCAGCAGTTCCATGCTTAGCTCCTATAATTCACCCCTCCACTTT. It translates to CASSSMLSSYNSPLHF.

There are a few counts of this clone. This chain links TRBV4-2 with TRBJ1-1; no definite D call. The CDR3 has 14 amino acids. Germline CDR1 is LGHNA and CDR2 is YNFKEQ. V was pared by 0 bases and J by 1 base, with 6 bases between. CDR3 amino acids: CASSQDKGNTEAFF. For the CDR3, the DNA is TGTGCCAGCAGCCAAGATAAGGGGAACACTGAAGCTTTCTTT.

The chain has TRBV29-1 and TRBJ1-5; D may be TRBD1 (6 bases). Trimming pared 5 bases from V and 0 bases from J, leaving 11 bases between. This CDR3 contains 14 residues. Germline assignment: CDR1 SQVTM and CDR2 ANQGSEA. The CDR3 here is CSVRGAASNQPQHF. DNA for the CDR3: TGCAGCGTTAGGGGGGCAGCTAGCAATCAGCCCCAGCATTTT.